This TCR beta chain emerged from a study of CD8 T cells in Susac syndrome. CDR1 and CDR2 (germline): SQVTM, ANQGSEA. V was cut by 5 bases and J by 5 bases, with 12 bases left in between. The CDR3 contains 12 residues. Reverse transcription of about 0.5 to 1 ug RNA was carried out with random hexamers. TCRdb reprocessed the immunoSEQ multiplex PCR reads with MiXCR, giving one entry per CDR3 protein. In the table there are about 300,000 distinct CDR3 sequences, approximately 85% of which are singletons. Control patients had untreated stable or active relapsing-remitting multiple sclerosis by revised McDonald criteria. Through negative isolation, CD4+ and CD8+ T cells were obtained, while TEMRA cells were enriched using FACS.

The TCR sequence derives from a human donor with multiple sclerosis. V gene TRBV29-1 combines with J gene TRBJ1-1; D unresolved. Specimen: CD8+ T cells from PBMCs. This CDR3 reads CSVKEYETEAFF. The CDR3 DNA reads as TGCAGCGTTAAGGAATACGAAACTGAAGCTTTCTTT.